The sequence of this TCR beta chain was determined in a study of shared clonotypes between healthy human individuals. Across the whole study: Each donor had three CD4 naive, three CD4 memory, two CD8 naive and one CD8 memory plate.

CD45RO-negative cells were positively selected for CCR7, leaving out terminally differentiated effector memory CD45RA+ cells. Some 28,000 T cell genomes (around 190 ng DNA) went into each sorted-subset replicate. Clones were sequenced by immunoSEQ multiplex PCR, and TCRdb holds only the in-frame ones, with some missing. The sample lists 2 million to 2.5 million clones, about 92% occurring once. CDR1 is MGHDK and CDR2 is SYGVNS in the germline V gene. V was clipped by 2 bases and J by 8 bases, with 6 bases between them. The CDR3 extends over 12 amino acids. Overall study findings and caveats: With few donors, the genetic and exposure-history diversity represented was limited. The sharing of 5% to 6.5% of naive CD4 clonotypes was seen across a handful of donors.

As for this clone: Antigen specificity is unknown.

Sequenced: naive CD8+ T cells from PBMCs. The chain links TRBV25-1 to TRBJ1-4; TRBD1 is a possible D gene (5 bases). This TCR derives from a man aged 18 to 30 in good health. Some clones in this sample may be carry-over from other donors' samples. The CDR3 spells CASSEAGEKLFF. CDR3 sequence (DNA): TGTGCCAGCAGTGAAGCAGGGGAAAAACTGTTTTTT.